The 14 T cell receptor beta chains in this list originate from one sample, sequenced in a study of shared clonotypes between healthy human individuals. Here immunoSEQ multiplex PCR was the method, and the copy in TCRdb shows in-frame clones only, minus some. Among about 1.5 million clones listed, approximately 98% were seen once. Input material: naive CD4+ T cells sorted from blood. Subset of the sample: CD45RA+ positively selected. These receptors were collected from a man aged 30-40 years in good health.

V and J are TRBV6-6 and TRBJ2-6; weak D call: TRBD2 (7 bases). The CDR3 sequence is 16 residues long. Trimming left V 7 bases short and J 6 bases short, with 19 bases between. Germline V lookup: CDR1 MNHNY, CDR2 SVGAGI (reference sequence). CDR3 region: CASILRGGRLANVLTF. For the CDR3, the DNA is TGTGCCAGCATCCTTAGGGGGGGGCGCCTGGCCAACGTCCTGACTTTC.

The rearrangement uses TRBV9 and TRBJ1-4; a possible D gene is TRBD1 (5 bases). Per germline, CDR1 SGDLS and CDR2 YYNGEE. V gave up 0 bases and J gave up 3 bases, with 15 bases separating them. The CDR3 is 17 residues long. In DNA form, the CDR3 reads TGTGCCAGCAGCGTAGCTCCCAGGGTGGGGGCTAATGAAAAACTGTTTTTT. Protein sequence: CASSVAPRVGANEKLFF.

The chain uses TRBV6-1 and TRBJ1-5; D gene uncertain. The length of the CDR3 is 16 residues. CDR1 is MNHNS and CDR2 is SASEGT in the germline V gene. Trimming pared 1 base from V and 5 bases from J, leaving 15 bases between. CDR3 nucleotides: TGTGCCAGCAGTGAAGTCCCCCAGACGGCGTATCAGCCCCAGCATTTT. This gives the protein CASSEVPQTAYQPQHF.

This clone was found a few times. V gene TRBV10-3 combines with J gene TRBJ1-3; D is undetermined. The CDR3 runs 13 residues. Trimming pared 8 bases from V and 0 bases from J, leaving 8 bases between. Germline V gives CDR1 ENHRY, CDR2 SYGVKD. CDR3 protein: CAIGPSSGNTIYF. DNA for the CDR3: TGTGCCATCGGGCCCAGCTCTGGAAACACCATATATTTT.

This clone showed up just once. The chain has TRBV2 and TRBJ2-7; D perhaps matches TRBD2 (6 bases). V gave up 6 bases and J gave up 3 bases, with 9 bases separating them. The CDR3 runs 12 residues. Per the germline V gene, CDR1 is SNHLY and CDR2 is FYNNEI. CDR3 sequence: CASRGLHYEQYF. CDR3 coding DNA: TGTGCCAGCAGAGGACTACACTACGAGCAGTACTTC.

The gene calls are TRBV5-1 and TRBJ2-7, with 11 bases identical to TRBD2. Trimming cost V 4 bases and J 5 bases; bases outside gene matches: 8. This CDR3 region has 15 residues. Per the germline V gene, CDR1 is SGHRS and CDR2 is YFSETQ. The CDR3 protein is CASSIVAGGSNEQYF. DNA of the CDR3: TGCGCCAGCAGCATAGTAGCGGGAGGGTCCAACGAGCAGTACTTC.

The chain couples TRBV5-4 to TRBJ2-3; D might be TRBD2 (6 bases). Germline loops: CDR1 SGHNT, CDR2 YYREEE (reference sequence). Trimming removed 4 bases from V and 5 bases from J, with 20 bases in between. This CDR3 contains 16 residues. The CDR3 region is CASSPAARRERDTQYF. CDR3 in DNA: TGTGCCAGCAGCCCCGCCGCCAGGCGGGAAAGAGATACGCAGTATTTT. Variable domain in full (rest from reference TRBV5-4 and TRBJ2-3): ETGVTQSPTHLIKTRGQQVTLRCSSQSGHNTVSWYQQALGQGPQFIFQYYREEENGRGNFPPRFSGLQFPNYSSELNVNALELDDSALYLCASSPAARRERDTQYFGPGTRLTVL.

The chain is built from TRBV29-1 and TRBJ2-3; D is ambiguous. The V end was cut by 6 bases, the J end by 6 bases, with 13 bases between. CDR1 is SQVTM and CDR2 is ANQGSEA in the germline V gene. This CDR3 region has 12 residues. This CDR3 is CSVSPRADTQYF. The DNA of the CDR3 is TGCAGCGTGTCCCCTCGCGCCGATACGCAGTATTTT.

V usage is TRBV15 and J usage is TRBJ2-7; weak D call: TRBD2 (5 bases). Looked up from germline, CDR1 is LNHNV and CDR2 is YYDKDF (reference sequence). V lost 6 bases, J lost 2 bases, and 17 bases lay in between. The CDR3 runs to 15 residues. The DNA for the CDR3 is TGTGCCACCAGGAAAGAGGGTACGGGGACCTACGAGCAGTACTTC. As protein: CATRKEGTGTYEQYF.

This chain joins TRBV7-9 and TRBJ1-1; D uncertain. V lost 5 bases and J lost 1, with 8 bases in between. The CDR3 covers 13 residues. The V gene's germline CDR1 is SEHNR and CDR2 FQNEAQ (reference sequence). This CDR3 reads CASSTAGNTEAFF. The CDR3 region has the DNA TGTGCCAGCAGCACAGCAGGGAACACTGAAGCTTTCTTT.

This clone was counted a single time. V gene TRBV6-1 combines with J gene TRBJ2-2, with TRBD1 as a possible D gene (5 bases). The germline V and J ends were trimmed by 4 bases and 4 bases, with 10 bases remaining between them. There are 14 residues in the CDR3. Germline V lookup: CDR1 MNHNS, CDR2 SASEGT. CDR3 sequence: CASSVLDSTGELFF. The CDR3 region has the DNA TGTGCCAGCAGTGTCCTAGACAGCACCGGGGAGCTGTTTTTT.

The J gene is TRBJ2-3, the V gene TRBV5-1; a weak D match, TRBD1 (6 bases). This CDR3 has 13 residues. Trimming cost V 2 bases and J 10 bases, with 14 bases left between them. Germline-derived CDR1 and CDR2 are SGHRS and YFSETQ. CDR3 in amino acids: CASSFDRTESQYF. Written as DNA, the CDR3 is TGCGCCAGCAGCTTCGACAGGACGGAATCGCAGTATTTT.

V is TRBV6-5 and J is TRBJ2-7; D not certain. The CDR3 is made up of 15 amino acids. Germline loops: CDR1 MNHEY, CDR2 SVGAGI. Deletions cut 0 bases from V and 2 bases from J, with 11 bases between. The CDR3 sequence is CASSYSAQETYEQYF. The CDR3 region has the DNA TGTGCCAGCAGTTACTCCGCCCAAGAAACCTACGAGCAGTACTTC.

The V and J genes are TRBV28 and TRBJ2-3, with D perhaps TRBD1 or TRBD2 (5 bases each). Germline values: CDR1 MDHEN, CDR2 SYDVKM. Trimming shortened V by 6 bases and J by 3 bases, and 13 bases separated the two germline ends. This CDR3 contains 14 residues. Here the CDR3 DNA reads TGTGCCAGCAGGGGACGACTAAATACAGATACGCAGTATTTT. It specifies CASRGRLNTDTQYF.